A selection of T cell receptor beta chains follows, all from one sample in a study of cytomegalovirus exposure and HLA in healthy donors. TCRdb keeps only in-frame clones here, not all; method: immunoSEQ multiplex PCR. The sample lists about 200,000 clones, about 78% occurring once. The sample comprised PBMCs. These receptors were obtained from a male donor in good health and CMV-seronegative. Both conserved end residues are trimmed from each CDR3.

cdr3_aa,v_call,j_call
ASTSTRQGYYEQY,TRBV27,TRBJ2-7
ASTKGRGTNEKLF,TRBV5-1,TRBJ1-4
ASSSGDISGANVLT,TRBV5-4,TRBJ2-6
ASSEQDRGDTEAF,TRBV5-4,TRBJ1-1
ASSQGGGNTIY,TRBV4-1,TRBJ1-3
ASSEVGRDRVGRSPLH,TRBV6-1,TRBJ1-6
ASRTDTGNSPLH,TRBV6-1,TRBJ1-6
ASSATRAGELF,TRBV19,TRBJ2-2
ASSYLGQGRTDTQY,TRBV6-5,TRBJ2-3
ASTGGSTGELF,TRBV2,TRBJ2-2
ASSYATGASWGYT,TRBV6-5,TRBJ1-2
ASSPARANYGYT,TRBV18,TRBJ1-2
SVDGLTGTPYNEQF,TRBV29-1,TRBJ2-1
ASSYELAGEREQF,TRBV6-6,TRBJ2-1
ASSLVIVGNTEAF,TRBV5-5,TRBJ1-1
SVVFPEGGIMNTEAF,TRBV29-1,TRBJ1-1
ASSQDAGAYEQY,TRBV4-1,TRBJ2-7
ASSLGQQAYEQY,TRBV5-6,.
SSSLGDSTNEKLF,TRBV7-9,TRBJ1-4
ASGGPSEFTGELF,TRBV9,TRBJ2-2
ASGRQEYSNQPQH,TRBV7-9,TRBJ1-5
ASSRDRAGEQY,TRBV6-5,TRBJ2-5
ASSIRGTGANVLT,TRBV6-5,TRBJ2-6
ASSYSGTVKDEQY,TRBV7-9,TRBJ2-7
ASSTTGVGANVLT,TRBV27,TRBJ2-6
ASSEQGVETQY,TRBV4-1,TRBJ2-5
ASSLEQGPNQPQH,TRBV5-4,TRBJ1-5
ASRYSPMEGYT,TRBV5-6,TRBJ1-2
ASSNRPGQGTGSPLH,TRBV4-1,TRBJ1-6
ASSRGSGVYEQF,TRBV5-1,TRBJ2-1
ASSSGQGGYNEQF,TRBV5-5,TRBJ2-1
ASSESRNTEAF,TRBV2,TRBJ1-1
ASSQKKRPDYHYEQY,TRBV4-1,TRBJ2-7
ASSSTGTQPQH,TRBV7-9,TRBJ1-5
ASSLFTYGYT,TRBV28,TRBJ1-2
AISEDRAGGSYEQY,TRBV10-3,TRBJ2-7
ASSPWTGMGSNQPQH,TRBV27,TRBJ1-5
ATSRDRASGNTIY,TRBV15,TRBJ1-3
ASKFGTAKGEPQH,TRBV19,TRBJ1-5
SVEAGLPRTQY,TRBV29-1,TRBJ2-5
ASSLGTSGRAYNEQF,TRBV5-1,TRBJ2-1
ASGQGASGANVLT,TRBV6-1,TRBJ2-6
ASSLNRGYEQY,TRBV7-6,.
ASSFGTNTEAF,TRBV7-2,TRBJ1-1
ASSLVGQGSFDNEQF,TRBV5-4,TRBJ2-1
ASRMGGPLAGYEQY,TRBV2,TRBJ2-7
SSSPGVYEQF,TRBV7-9,TRBJ2-1
ASSSRPLQSTGELF,TRBV7-6,TRBJ2-2
ASSLGGVDEQF,TRBV5-1,TRBJ2-1
ASSSKAGPRGDEQF,TRBV28,TRBJ2-1
ASTRTGGGQPQH,TRBV28,TRBJ1-5
ASSPGMRAGGAEQY,TRBV7-2,TRBJ2-7
ASSDRDTNGTNEKLF,TRBV7-9,TRBJ1-4